The next 29 T cell receptor beta chains were all read from a single sample in a study of siplizumab effects on memory and regulatory T cells. The assay was immunoSEQ multiplex PCR, and TCRdb's table has in-frame clones only and misses some. The table shows 95,000 to 100,000 clones, with roughly 91% occurring only once. Sequencing was done on a sample of non-Treg CD4+ T cells sorted from blood. Every receptor here comes from a human donor in good health.

This clone has just one count. The CDR3 DNA reads TGTGCCAGCTCACCAGCCTTAAACTCCTACAATGAGCAGTTCTTC. Residues: CASSPALNSYNEQFF. V is TRBV18 and J is TRBJ2-1; D unclear. V was shortened by 2 bases and J by 0 bases, with 8 bases between the two germline ends. The CDR3 runs 15 residues. The germline V gene has CDR1 KGHSH and CDR2 LQKENI. The variable domain in full, completed from reference TRBV18 and TRBJ2-1, reads NAGVMQNPRHLVRRRGQEARLRCSPMKGHSHVYWYRQLPEEGLKFMVYLQKENIIDESGMPKERFSAEFPKEGPSILRIQQVVRGDSAAYFCASSPALNSYNEQFFGPGTRLTVL.

The rearrangement links TRBV27 to TRBJ1-5, with 7 bases identical to TRBD1. V lost 4 bases, J lost 6 bases, and 6 bases stayed unmatched. From germline, CDR1 is MNHEY and CDR2 SMNVEV (reference sequence). This CDR3 is built from 14 residues. Here the CDR3 reads CASSSGGWGQPQHF. CDR3 bases: TGTGCCAGCAGTTCAGGGGGATGGGGTCAGCCCCAGCATTTT.

This chain uses TRBV6-6 with TRBJ2-7, with 12 nucleotides matching TRBD2. The CDR3 runs to 14 residues. After removal of 6 bases from V and 7 bases from J, the junction contained 7 bases not matched to a gene. Germline loops: CDR1 MNHNY, CDR2 SVGAGI (reference sequence). CDR3 amino acids: CASSTGTSGREQYF. DNA of the CDR3: TGTGCCAGCAGCACCGGGACTAGCGGGCGGGAGCAGTACTTC.

This chain uses TRBV7-9 with TRBJ1-3; TRBD1 aligns across 8 bases. The CDR3 is 14 amino acids. Germline trimming cut 5 bases from V and 2 bases from J; bases unmatched to any gene: 2. CDR1 SEHNR and CDR2 FQNEAQ come from the germline V gene (reference sequence). The CDR3 spells CASSQTGAGNTIYF. CDR3 sequence (DNA): TGTGCCAGCAGCCAGACAGGGGCTGGAAACACCATATATTTT.

This clone was seen only a few times. The chain has TRBV18 and TRBJ1-4, with D possibly matching TRBD1 (5 bases). The germline V gene has CDR1 KGHSH and CDR2 LQKENI. The CDR3 runs 12 residues. V dropped 3 bases and J dropped 8 bases, with 7 bases sitting between them. The CDR3 here is CASSPAGEKLFF. CDR3 nucleotides: TGTGCCAGCTCACCCGCAGGGGAAAAACTGTTTTTT.

The J gene is TRBJ2-7, the V gene TRBV11-2; 12 bases line up with TRBD2. CDR3 size: 16 residues. Germline V gene data show CDR1 as SGHAT and CDR2 as FQNNGV. Trimming at V came to 5 bases and at J to 3 bases, leaving 8 bases not matched to a gene. The CDR3 sequence is CASSGGTSGFRYEQYF. CDR3 DNA sequence: TGTGCCAGCAGCGGTGGGACTAGCGGGTTCCGCTACGAGCAGTACTTC.

This chain joins TRBV14 and TRBJ2-1; the D gene is possibly TRBD2 (5 bases). CDR3 length equals 17 residues. Per germline, CDR1 SGHDN and CDR2 FVKESK. Trimming shortened V by 3 bases and J by 6 bases, and 21 bases separated the two germline ends. CDR3: CASSHKVSSRTANEQFF. For the CDR3, the DNA is TGTGCCAGCAGCCATAAAGTATCTAGCCGCACTGCCAATGAGCAGTTCTTC.

The chain combines TRBV7-2 with TRBJ2-5; TRBD1 might be the D (5 bases). CDR1 and CDR2 (germline): SGHTA, FQGNSA. The CDR3 contains 15 residues. V lost 5 bases and J 2 bases, leaving 15 bases between the germline ends. CDR3 loop: CASSRNRQTQETQYF. DNA of the CDR3: TGTGCCAGCAGCCGAAATCGACAGACTCAAGAGACCCAGTACTTC.

The rearrangement uses TRBV5-6 and TRBJ2-1; TRBD2 might be the D (6 bases). The germline V and J ends were trimmed by 4 bases and 0 bases, with 14 bases remaining between them. The CDR3 runs 16 residues. Germline V gene sequence: CDR1 SGHDT, CDR2 YYEEEE. The CDR3 region has the DNA TGTGCCAGCAGCGGCACTAGCAGCCGCTCCTACAATGAGCAGTTCTTC. It specifies CASSGTSSRSYNEQFF.

This clone was found once. The chain links TRBV7-2 to TRBJ2-2; 7 nucleotides align to TRBD1. Germline lookup yields CDR1 SGHTA and CDR2 FQGNSA. J was trimmed by 6 bases and V by 5 bases; bases with no gene match: 3. CDR3 length: 13 residues. The CDR3 bases are TGTGCCAGCAGCAAAGGGACAGCCGGGGAGCTGTTTTTT. Protein: CASSKGTAGELFF.

The chain employs TRBV11-2 and TRBJ1-1; D is undetermined. CDR1 SGHAT and CDR2 FQNNGV come from the germline V gene. The CDR3 totals 14 residues. V lost 1 base and J lost 5, with 11 bases in between. The CDR3 loop reads CASSLVWAATEAFF. CDR3 nucleotides: TGTGCCAGCAGCTTAGTTTGGGCCGCGACTGAAGCTTTCTTT.

The V call is TRBV7-3, the J call TRBJ2-3; TRBD2 agrees at 10 bases. The trim removed 5 bases at V and 1 base at J, leaving 9 bases unmatched. The CDR3 covers 17 residues. CDR1 is SGHTA and CDR2 is FQGTGA in the germline V gene. CDR3 DNA sequence: TGTGCCAGCAGCCCGGTAGCGGGAGGTTTGGGCACAGATACGCAGTATTTT. Its protein product is CASSPVAGGLGTDTQYF.

The rearrangement links TRBV10-1 to TRBJ2-3, with 8 bases identical to TRBD2. The length of the CDR3 is 16 residues. The germline V gene has CDR1 WNHNN and CDR2 SYGVQD (reference sequence). V was clipped by 3 bases and J by 5 bases; unmatched bases: 10. The CDR3 is CASSEDPAGEVDTQYF. Here the CDR3 DNA reads TGCGCCAGCAGTGAAGATCCAGCGGGAGAGGTAGATACGCAGTATTTT.

The V and J genes are TRBV4-3 and TRBJ2-1, with D unresolved. CDR1 and CDR2 (germline): LGHNA, YSLEER. The length of the CDR3 is 15 residues. Trimming removed 0 bases from V and 5 bases from J, with 11 bases in between. CDR3 loop: CASSQEGLENNEQFF. The CDR3 region has the DNA TGCGCCAGCAGCCAAGAAGGCCTAGAGAACAATGAGCAGTTCTTC.

J is TRBJ2-7 and V is TRBV30; 8 nucleotides align to TRBD1. Germline V gives CDR1 GTSNPN, CDR2 SVGIG (reference sequence). The CDR3 loop spans 15 amino acids. The trim removed 2 bases at V and 5 bases at J, leaving 11 bases unmatched. The CDR3 bases are TGTGCCTGGAGTCCAGGGGGACAGGCGTTCGACGAGCAGTACTTC. Translated, it gives CAWSPGGQAFDEQYF.

V gene TRBV4-2 combines with J gene TRBJ2-6; D not certain. CDR1 LGHNA and CDR2 YNFKEQ come from the germline V gene. Trimming removed 0 bases from V and 0 bases from J, with 9 bases in between. CDR3 length: 17 amino acids. The CDR3, as DNA: TGTGCCAGCAGCCAAGAAGGGTGGGGCTCTGGGGCCAACGTCCTGACTTTC. This sequence encodes CASSQEGWGSGANVLTF.

CDR3 DNA: TGTGCCTGGAGTGGGACAGGGGTACAGCCCCAGCATTTT. It is translated as CAWSGTGVQPQHF. The chain is built from TRBV30 and TRBJ1-5; 9 positions match TRBD1. CDR1 and CDR2 from the germline V gene are GTSNPN and SVGIG (reference sequence). Trimming cost V 1 base and J 7 bases; bases outside gene matches: 2. CDR3 length: 13 amino acids.

This chain connects TRBV18 to TRBJ2-1; 9 nucleotides line up with TRBD2. The CDR3 is 14 amino acids. CDR1 KGHSH and CDR2 LQKENI come from the germline V gene. Trimming cost V 6 bases and J 6 bases; bases outside gene matches: 6. The CDR3 coding sequence is TGTGCCAGCTCCCCGGGACTAGCTCCCAATGAGCAGTTCTTC. Residues: CASSPGLAPNEQFF.

The chain employs TRBV11-2 and TRBJ2-1; D gene unclear. Germline CDR1 reads SGHAT; CDR2 reads FQNNGV. V was clipped by 7 bases and J by 1 base, with 8 bases between them. The CDR3 is made up of 13 amino acids. CDR3 DNA sequence: TGTGCCAGCACCCGTGGTTCCTACAATGAGCAGTTCTTC. This sequence encodes CASTRGSYNEQFF.

The V and J genes are TRBV6-1 and TRBJ2-4; D tentatively reads TRBD1 or TRBD2 (5 bases each). Germline CDR1 MNHNS, CDR2 SASEGT. This CDR3 has 13 residues. V lost 7 bases and J 7 bases, leaving 14 bases between the germline ends. In DNA form, the CDR3 reads TGTGCCAGCATCCCGGGACGTCTCAACATTCAGTACTTC. This translates into CASIPGRLNIQYF.

The chain couples TRBV9 to TRBJ2-1, with a weak D call TRBD2 (6 bases). The CDR3 runs to 18 residues. Trimming pared 0 bases from V and 0 bases from J, leaving 16 bases between. Germline V gene data show CDR1 as SGDLS and CDR2 as YYNGEE. Written as DNA, the CDR3 is TGTGCCAGCAGCGTAGACCCAGGGAGGAAGAGCTCCTACAATGAGCAGTTCTTC. Protein sequence: CASSVDPGRKSSYNEQFF.

This chain uses TRBV7-3 with TRBJ2-3; TRBD2 agrees at 14 bases. The length of the CDR3 is 18 residues. V dropped 5 bases and J dropped 0; count of bases not matched to a gene: 7. Per germline, CDR1 SGHTA and CDR2 FQGTGA. The DNA of the CDR3 is TGTGCCAGCAGCAGACTAGCGGGAGGGCTGGGTAGCACAGATACGCAGTATTTT. Protein product: CASSRLAGGLGSTDTQYF. Drawing the rest from reference TRBV7-3 and TRBJ2-3, the complete variable domain is GAGVSQTPSNKVTEKGKYVELRCDPISGHTALYWYRQSLGQGPEFLIYFQGTGAADDSGLPNDRFFAVRPEGSVSTLKIQRTERGDSAVYLCASSRLAGGLGSTDTQYFGPGTRLTVL.

In DNA form, the CDR3 reads TGTGCCAGCAGTGTACTTGGCAACTATGGCTACACCTTC. It translates to CASSVLGNYGYTF. The gene calls are TRBV6-1 and TRBJ1-2; D is uncertain. Trimming took off 4 bases at V and 2 bases at J, with 8 bases between the two ends. CDR1 is MNHNS and CDR2 is SASEGT in the germline V gene. This CDR3 is 13 amino acids long.

The chain recombines TRBV7-2 with TRBJ2-7; D is undetermined. Germline-derived CDR1 and CDR2 are SGHTA and FQGNSA. Trimming removed 1 base from V and 0 bases from J, with 10 bases in between. The CDR3 covers 15 residues. CDR3 in amino acids: CASSLESQHSYEQYF. The DNA of the CDR3 is TGTGCCAGCAGCTTAGAGTCGCAACACTCCTACGAGCAGTACTTC.

The chain uses TRBV29-1 and TRBJ2-2; a possible D gene is TRBD2 (5 bases). Germline-derived CDR1 and CDR2 are SQVTM and ANQGSEA. This CDR3 spans 13 amino acids. V shed 6 bases and J shed 7 bases, with 15 bases lying between them. This CDR3 is CSVVRVGHGELFF. CDR3 coding DNA: TGCAGCGTGGTGAGGGTCGGGCACGGGGAGCTGTTTTTT.

V gene TRBV25-1 combines with J gene TRBJ2-7, with unresolved D. Germline loops: CDR1 MGHDK, CDR2 SYGVNS. The CDR3 length is 14 residues. Trimming stripped 4 bases from V and 0 bases from J, with 10 bases between. The CDR3 DNA is TGTGCCAGCAGTGCGGCTGTTAGCTCCTACGAGCAGTACTTC. Translated, it gives CASSAAVSSYEQYF.

The chain has TRBV5-1 and TRBJ2-7; the D gene is possibly TRBD2 (5 bases). Germline V gene sequence: CDR1 SGHRS, CDR2 YFSETQ. V lost 4 bases and J 2 bases, leaving 13 bases between the germline ends. The CDR3 extends over 14 amino acids. For the CDR3, the DNA is TGCGCCAGCAGCCCAGATCGAGGGACCTACGAGCAGTACTTC. Its translation: CASSPDRGTYEQYF.

The V call is TRBV18, the J call TRBJ1-5; 7 bases are shared with TRBD1. Trimming took 3 bases from V and 6 from J; bases not matched to a gene: 11. CDR1 and CDR2 from the germline V gene are KGHSH and LQKENI. The CDR3 has 16 residues. The CDR3 coding sequence is TGTGCCAGCTCACCTTATCGACAGGGATCGACTCAGCCCCAGCATTTT. Translating gives CASSPYRQGSTQPQHF. Based on the CDR3 plus reference TRBV18 and TRBJ1-5, the full variable domain is NAGVMQNPRHLVRRRGQEARLRCSPMKGHSHVYWYRQLPEEGLKFMVYLQKENIIDESGMPKERFSAEFPKEGPSILRIQQVVRGDSAAYFCASSPYRQGSTQPQHFGDGTRLSIL.

The rearrangement uses TRBV19 and TRBJ1-4; 7 nucleotides align to TRBD1. V trimming: 5 bases; J trimming: 4 bases; junction bases outside the gene matches: 7. There are 15 residues in the CDR3. CDR1 is LNHDA, CDR2 SQIVND, per germline (reference sequence). CDR3 protein: CASSARGEFNEKLFF. The CDR3 DNA reads as TGTGCCAGTAGTGCCAGGGGGGAGTTTAATGAAAAACTGTTTTTT.